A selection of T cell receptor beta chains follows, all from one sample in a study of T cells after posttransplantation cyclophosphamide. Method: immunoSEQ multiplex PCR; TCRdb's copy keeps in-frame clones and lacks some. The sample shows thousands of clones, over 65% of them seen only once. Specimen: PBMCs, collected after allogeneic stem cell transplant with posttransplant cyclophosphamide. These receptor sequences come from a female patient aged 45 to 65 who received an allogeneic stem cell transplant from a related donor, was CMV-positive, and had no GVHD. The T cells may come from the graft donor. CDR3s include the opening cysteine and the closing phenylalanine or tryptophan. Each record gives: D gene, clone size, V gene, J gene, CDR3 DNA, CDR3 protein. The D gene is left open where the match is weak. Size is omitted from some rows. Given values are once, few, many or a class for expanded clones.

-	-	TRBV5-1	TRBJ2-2	TGCGCCAGCACCCGACCATGGGGGCAAAACACCGGGGAGCTGTTTTTT	CASTRPWGQNTGELFF
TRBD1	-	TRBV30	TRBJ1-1	TGTGCCTGGAGTGCAACAGACAGGGGGAACACTGAAGCTTTCTTT	CAWSATDRGNTEAFF
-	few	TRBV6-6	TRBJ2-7	TGTGCCAGCAGTTACTCATTCAGGGGCAACGAGCAGTACTTC	CASSYSFRGNEQYF
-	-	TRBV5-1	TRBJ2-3	TGCGCCAGCAGCTTGGATCAGGGCTGGGATACGCAGTATTTT	CASSLDQGWDTQYF
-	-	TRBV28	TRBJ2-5	TGTGCCAGCAGTCCCCGACAGGGAGGACAAGAGACCCAGTACTTC	CASSPRQGGQETQYF
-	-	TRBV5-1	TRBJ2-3	TGCGCCAGCAGCTTGGGGGTAGCGGCCAGCACAGATACGCAGTATTTT	CASSLGVAASTDTQYF
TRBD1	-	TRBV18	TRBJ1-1	TGTGCCAGCTCACCACGGACCCTACAGGGGTCTGAAGCTTTCTTT	CASSPRTLQGSEAFF
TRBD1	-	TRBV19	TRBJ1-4	TGTGCCAGTAGTAGGGACAGGGGGAGTGAAAAACTGTTTTTT	CASSRDRGSEKLFF
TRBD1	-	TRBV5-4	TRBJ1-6	TGTGCCAGCAGCTGGTCTACAGGGGGCGGTAATTCACCCCTCCACTTT	CASSWSTGGGNSPLHF
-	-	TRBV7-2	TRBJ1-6	TGTGCCAGCAGCTTGGCGGCCAATAATTCACCCCTCCACTTT	CASSLAANNSPLHF
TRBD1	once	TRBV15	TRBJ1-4	TGTGCCACCAGCAGAGGTAACAGGGGCCTTAATGAAAAACTGTTTTTT	CATSRGNRGLNEKLFF
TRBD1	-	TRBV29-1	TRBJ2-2	TGCAGCGGGACCGGGACAGGTAAACCAAGGGGCACCGGGGAGCTGTTTTTT	CSGTGTGKPRGTGELFF
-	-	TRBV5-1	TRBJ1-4	TGCGCCAGCAGCTTGGGACAGGCAAATGAAAAACTGTTTTTT	CASSLGQANEKLFF
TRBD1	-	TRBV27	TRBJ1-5	TGTGCCAGCAGGACAGGGGGCCGGAGTGTCCAGCATTTT	CASRTGGRSVQHF
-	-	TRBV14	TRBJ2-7	TGTGCCAGCAGCCAAGGGACATCGACCTACGAGCAGTACTTC	CASSQGTSTYEQYF
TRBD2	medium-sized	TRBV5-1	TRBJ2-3	TGCGCCAGCAGCAATGGGGTCCGGGGGGTCACAGATACGCAGTATTTT	CASSNGVRGVTDTQYF
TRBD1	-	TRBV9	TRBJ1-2	TGTGCCAGCAGCGGAGGACAGGGGACCGGTAACTATGGCTACACCTTC	CASSGGQGTGNYGYTF
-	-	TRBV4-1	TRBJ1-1	TGCGCCAGCAGCCCCGGTATCGCAGGGTACTCTGAAGCTTTCTTT	CASSPGIAGYSEAFF
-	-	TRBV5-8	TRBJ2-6	TGTGCCAGCAGCCGGACACCACACTCTGGGGCCAACGTCCTGACTTTC	CASSRTPHSGANVLTF
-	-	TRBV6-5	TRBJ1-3	TGTGCCAGCAGTGAACTAGGGATGCGAAACACCATATATTTT	CASSELGMRNTIYF
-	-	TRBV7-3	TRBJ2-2	TGTGCCAGCAGCCCTACTAGCACCGGGGAGCTGTTTTTT	CASSPTSTGELFF
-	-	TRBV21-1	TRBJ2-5	TGTGCCAGCAGCAAAGCGCTTTCCGGCGGCCAAGAGACCCAGTACTTC	CASSKALSGGQETQYF